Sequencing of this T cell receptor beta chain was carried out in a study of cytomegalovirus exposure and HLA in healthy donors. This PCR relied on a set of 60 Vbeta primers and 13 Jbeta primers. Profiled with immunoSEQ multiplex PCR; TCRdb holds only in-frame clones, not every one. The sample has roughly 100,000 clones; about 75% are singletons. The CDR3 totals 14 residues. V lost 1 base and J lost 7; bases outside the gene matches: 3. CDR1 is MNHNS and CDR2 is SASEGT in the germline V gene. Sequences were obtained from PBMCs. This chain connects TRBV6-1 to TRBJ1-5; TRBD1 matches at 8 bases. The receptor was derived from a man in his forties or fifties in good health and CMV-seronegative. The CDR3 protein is CASSEGQGRQPQHF. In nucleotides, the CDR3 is TGTGCCAGCAGTGAAGGACAGGGGAGACAGCCCCAGCATTTT.